These 23 T cell receptor beta chains were sequenced from one sample in a study of blood T cell repertoires in COVID-19. The repertoire was sequenced with immunoSEQ multiplex PCR; TCRdb's copy has only in-frame clones and lacks some. Counted here are over 100,000 clones, roughly 86% occurring once; the ten biggest clones make up less than 3.5%. Sequencing used peripheral blood. The receptors here all came from a man aged 50-60 years with active or convalescent COVID-19.

The V call is TRBV10-3, the J call TRBJ2-3; tentatively, D is TRBD2 (6 bases). The CDR3 loop spans 14 amino acids. Germline V gives CDR1 ENHRY, CDR2 SYGVKD. V dropped 4 bases and J dropped 0 bases, with 8 bases sitting between them. The DNA for the CDR3 is TGTGCCATCAGTGGCGGGGCTAGCACAGATACGCAGTATTTT. Protein: CAISGGASTDTQYF.

The chain couples TRBV21-1 to TRBJ2-2; TRBD2, the table's D call, lacks a check against the DNA. TRBV21-1 has pseudogene status. The CDR3 has 20 residues. The CDR3 DNA reads as TGTGCCAGCAGCAAACTCCCTGGAGCTAGCGGGGGAGCGAACACCGGGGAGCTGTTTTTT. Translated, it gives CASSKLPGASGGANTGELFF.

In this sample, this clone turned up once. This sequence joins TRBV9 and TRBJ2-7, with a tentative D call TRBD2 (6 bases). Germline V lookup: CDR1 SGDLS, CDR2 YYNGEE. V dropped 0 bases and J dropped 3 bases, with 13 bases sitting between them. There are 15 residues in the CDR3. The CDR3 nucleotides are TGTGCCAGCAGCGTAGAGGAGGGGCCTGGCTACGAGCAGTACTTC. As protein: CASSVEEGPGYEQYF.

This clone was detected once. CDR3 nucleotide sequence: TGTGCCAGCAGCCAAGAAGCGGACAGGGTGCGGATCGAGCAGTACTTC. As protein: CASSQEADRVRIEQYF. The chain employs TRBV3-1 (or the pseudogene TRBV3-2) and TRBJ2-7; 8 positions match TRBD1. Germline values: CDR1 LGHDT, CDR2 YNNKEL (reference sequence). CDR3 length equals 16 residues. Trimming at V came to 0 bases and at J to 6 bases, leaving 10 bases not matched to a gene.

At least ten counts were recorded for this clone. This sequence joins TRBV9 and TRBJ2-1, with TRBD2 identical over 12 bases. This CDR3 is 17 amino acids long. From germline, CDR1 is SGDLS and CDR2 YYNGEE. The junction had 9 bases not matched to a gene; V was cut back by 0 bases and J by 8 bases. In nucleotides, the CDR3 is TGTGCCAGCAGCGTAGTAGGGACTAGCGGGCCTTGGGATGAGCAGTTCTTC. It encodes CASSVVGTSGPWDEQFF.

The V gene is TRBV25-1, the J gene TRBJ1-4; 8 bases agree with TRBD1. Germline V gene data show CDR1 as MGHDK and CDR2 as SYGVNS. The V and J ends lost 6 bases and 8 bases, in that order; junction bases with no gene match: 11. This CDR3 is 15 amino acids long. DNA of the CDR3: TGTGCCAGCAGCCGAATCGGACAGGGCAACGAAAAACTGTTTTTT. Translated: CASSRIGQGNEKLFF.

CDR3 in amino acids: CASSLVISTANTEAFF. CDR3 bases: TGTGCCAGCTCACTCGTAATTTCTACCGCGAACACTGAAGCTTTCTTT. The chain joins TRBV18 to TRBJ1-1; D unresolved. With 4 bases removed from V and 1 base from J, the gap between germline ends came to 16 bases. Germline V gene data show CDR1 as KGHSH and CDR2 as LQKENI. This CDR3 spans 16 amino acids.

This chain connects TRBV3-1 (or the pseudogene TRBV3-2) to TRBJ2-3, with D unresolved. Germline CDR1 LGHDT, CDR2 YNNKEL (reference sequence). The CDR3 is 15 amino acids. V lost 2 bases and J lost 0, with 9 bases in between. For the CDR3, the DNA is TGTGCCAGCAGCCAAATGAGAACGAGCACAGATACGCAGTATTTT. Residues: CASSQMRTSTDTQYF.

The chain couples TRBV4-1 to TRBJ2-5; 13 bases agree with TRBD2. Germline lookup yields CDR1 MGHRA and CDR2 YSYEKL. Unmatched junction bases numbered 10, after V lost 1 base and J lost 5 bases. CDR3 size: 18 residues. The DNA for the CDR3 is TGCGCCAGCAGCCAAGGGACTAGCGGGGGAATGGGAGTTGAGACCCAGTACTTC. This codes for CASSQGTSGGMGVETQYF.

V gene TRBV6-5 combines with J gene TRBJ2-7; 7 bases align to TRBD1. The CDR3 covers 15 residues. The V gene's germline CDR1 is MNHEY and CDR2 SVGAGI. The J segment lost 2 bases and the V segment lost 6 bases, leaving 10 bases of the junction unmatched. The CDR3, as DNA: TGTGCCAGCAGGATGACAGGGCAGGGGACCTACGAGCAGTACTTC. Translation: CASRMTGQGTYEQYF.

The V call is TRBV11-2, the J call TRBJ2-7; 11 positions agree with TRBD1. J lost 5 bases, V lost 5 bases, and 11 bases had no gene match. This CDR3 comprises 16 residues. Germline V gene lookup returns CDR1 SGHAT and CDR2 FQNNGV. The chain's CDR3 is CASSLIRTGGIHEQYF. The CDR3 bases are TGTGCCAGCAGCCTAATAAGGACAGGGGGCATCCACGAGCAGTACTTC.

V usage is TRBV19 and J usage is TRBJ1-1, with TRBD1 matching over 8 bases. Germline V lookup: CDR1 LNHDA, CDR2 SQIVND (reference sequence). The CDR3 consists of 14 residues. J was trimmed by 10 bases and V by 0 bases; bases with no gene match: 7. This chain's CDR3 is CASSIDRRGQGAFF. CDR3 in DNA: TGTGCCAGTAGTATAGATCGCAGGGGGCAAGGAGCTTTCTTT.

The J gene is TRBJ1-4, the V gene TRBV10-1; D unresolved. Germline assignment: CDR1 WNHNN and CDR2 SYGVQD (reference sequence). The CDR3 is 14 amino acids. Trimming removed 2 bases at V and 3 bases at J, with 7 bases between. The chain's CDR3 is CASSEGGSNEKLFF. CDR3 nucleotide sequence: TGCGCCAGCAGTGAGGGCGGTTCTAATGAAAAACTGTTTTTT.

The V and J genes are TRBV6-2 or TRBV6-3 and TRBJ2-7; tentative D call: TRBD1 (5 bases). Trimming took 6 bases from V and 3 from J, leaving 18 bases between them. Germline loops: CDR1 MNHEY, CDR2 SVGEGT. There are 15 residues in the CDR3. CDR3 region: CASSRPRQTSYEQYF. CDR3 sequence (DNA): TGTGCCAGCAGCCGGCCTCGACAGACCAGCTACGAGCAGTACTTC.

This clone showed up just once. V gene TRBV5-1 combines with J gene TRBJ1-2; TRBD1 matches at 8 bases. The V segment lost 7 bases and the J segment 5 bases; nucleotides outside the gene matches: 13. CDR1 is SGHRS, CDR2 YFSETQ, per germline. The CDR3 is 15 residues long. The chain's CDR3 is CASREKDREFYGYTF. CDR3 nucleotide sequence: TGCGCCAGCCGAGAGAAGGACAGGGAGTTTTATGGCTACACCTTC. Full variable domain (missing parts from reference TRBV5-1 and TRBJ1-2): KAGVTQTPRYLIKTRGQQVTLSCSPISGHRSVSWYQQTPGQGLQFLFEYFSETQRNKGNFPGRFSGRQFSNSRSEMNVSTLELGDSALYLCASREKDREFYGYTFGSGTRLTVV.

In its sample, this clone was seen once. V usage is TRBV9 and J usage is TRBJ2-5; 9 positions match TRBD1. The trim removed 4 bases at V and 4 bases at J, leaving 8 bases unmatched. This CDR3 region has 15 residues. Germline assignment: CDR1 SGDLS and CDR2 YYNGEE. CDR3 sequence reads: CASSLQGALGETQYF. CDR3 coding DNA: TGTGCCAGCAGCTTACAGGGGGCGCTGGGAGAGACCCAGTACTTC.

V and J are TRBV4-3 and TRBJ2-2; 7 bases are shared with TRBD2. Germline V gives CDR1 LGHNA, CDR2 YSLEER. There are 15 residues in the CDR3. After removal of 0 bases from V and 6 bases from J, the junction contained 4 bases not matched to a gene. The CDR3 DNA reads as TGCGCCAGCAGCCAAGAGACCGGGAGGTCCGGGGAGCTGTTTTTT. Translation gives CASSQETGRSGELFF.

This chain joins TRBV7-2 and TRBJ1-4; 7 nucleotides match TRBD1. CDR3 length: 15 residues. Germline CDR1 and CDR2: SGHTA and FQGNSA. Germline trimming cut 5 bases from V and 5 bases from J; bases unmatched to any gene: 8. The CDR3 coding sequence is TGTGCCAGCAGCGTCCAGACAGGGCCAAATGAAAAACTGTTTTTT. Protein product: CASSVQTGPNEKLFF.

The V and J genes are TRBV5-1 and TRBJ2-7; the match to TRBD1 covers 7 bases. This CDR3 contains 13 residues. Trimming at V came to 7 bases and at J to 2 bases, leaving 6 bases not matched to a gene. Germline V gene data show CDR1 as SGHRS and CDR2 as YFSETQ. The CDR3 is CASSLQGTYEQYF. CDR3 sequence (DNA): TGCGCCAGCTCTTTACAGGGGACCTACGAGCAGTACTTC.

The V call is TRBV7-2, the J call TRBJ2-5; D gene ambiguous. The CDR3 length is 15 residues. Germline CDR1 SGHTA, CDR2 FQGNSA. V lost 2 bases and J lost 2, with 12 bases in between. As DNA, the CDR3 is TGTGCCAGCAGCTTAAACGGCGGTAATCAAGAGACCCAGTACTTC. Residues: CASSLNGGNQETQYF.

This clone has just a few counts. V is TRBV27 and J is TRBJ2-1; possibly TRBD2 for D (7 bases). Trimming left V 0 bases short and J 12 bases short, with 18 bases between. The CDR3 is made up of 15 amino acids. CDR1 and CDR2 (germline): MNHEY, SMNVEV (reference sequence). The CDR3 DNA reads as TGTGCCAGCAGTTTATCGCTGGGGGGGCGAGATAGGCAGTTCTTC. Translation gives CASSLSLGGRDRQFF.

The chain has TRBV25-1 and TRBJ1-4; D gene uncertain. Trimming cost V 1 base and J 7 bases, with 13 bases left between them. There are 15 residues in the CDR3. The germline V gene has CDR1 MGHDK and CDR2 SYGVNS. Here the CDR3 reads CASSESGRMREKLFF. The CDR3, as DNA: TGTGCCAGCAGTGAATCGGGGAGGATGCGTGAAAAACTGTTTTTT. The variable domain in full, completed from reference TRBV25-1 and TRBJ1-4, reads EADIYQTPRYLVIGTGKKITLECSQTMGHDKMYWYQQDPGMELHLIHYSYGVNSTEKGDLSSESTVSRIRTEHFPLTLESARPSHTSQYLCASSESGRMREKLFFGSGTQLSVL.

The chain links TRBV28 to TRBJ2-1; TRBD1 aligns across 11 bases. This CDR3 is built from 16 residues. The V gene end was trimmed by 5 bases and the J gene end by 5 bases; junction bases not matched to a gene: 8. Germline CDR1 and CDR2: MDHEN and SYDVKM. CDR3 residues: CASSPPGQGVHNEQFF. The CDR3 bases are TGTGCCAGCAGTCCCCCGGGACAGGGGGTTCACAATGAGCAGTTCTTC. Based on the CDR3 plus reference TRBV28 and TRBJ2-1, the full variable domain is DVKVTQSSRYLVKRTGEKVFLECVQDMDHENMFWYRQDPGLGLRLIYFSYDVKMKEKGDIPEGYSVSREKKERFSLILESASTNQTSMYLCASSPPGQGVHNEQFFGPGTRLTVL.